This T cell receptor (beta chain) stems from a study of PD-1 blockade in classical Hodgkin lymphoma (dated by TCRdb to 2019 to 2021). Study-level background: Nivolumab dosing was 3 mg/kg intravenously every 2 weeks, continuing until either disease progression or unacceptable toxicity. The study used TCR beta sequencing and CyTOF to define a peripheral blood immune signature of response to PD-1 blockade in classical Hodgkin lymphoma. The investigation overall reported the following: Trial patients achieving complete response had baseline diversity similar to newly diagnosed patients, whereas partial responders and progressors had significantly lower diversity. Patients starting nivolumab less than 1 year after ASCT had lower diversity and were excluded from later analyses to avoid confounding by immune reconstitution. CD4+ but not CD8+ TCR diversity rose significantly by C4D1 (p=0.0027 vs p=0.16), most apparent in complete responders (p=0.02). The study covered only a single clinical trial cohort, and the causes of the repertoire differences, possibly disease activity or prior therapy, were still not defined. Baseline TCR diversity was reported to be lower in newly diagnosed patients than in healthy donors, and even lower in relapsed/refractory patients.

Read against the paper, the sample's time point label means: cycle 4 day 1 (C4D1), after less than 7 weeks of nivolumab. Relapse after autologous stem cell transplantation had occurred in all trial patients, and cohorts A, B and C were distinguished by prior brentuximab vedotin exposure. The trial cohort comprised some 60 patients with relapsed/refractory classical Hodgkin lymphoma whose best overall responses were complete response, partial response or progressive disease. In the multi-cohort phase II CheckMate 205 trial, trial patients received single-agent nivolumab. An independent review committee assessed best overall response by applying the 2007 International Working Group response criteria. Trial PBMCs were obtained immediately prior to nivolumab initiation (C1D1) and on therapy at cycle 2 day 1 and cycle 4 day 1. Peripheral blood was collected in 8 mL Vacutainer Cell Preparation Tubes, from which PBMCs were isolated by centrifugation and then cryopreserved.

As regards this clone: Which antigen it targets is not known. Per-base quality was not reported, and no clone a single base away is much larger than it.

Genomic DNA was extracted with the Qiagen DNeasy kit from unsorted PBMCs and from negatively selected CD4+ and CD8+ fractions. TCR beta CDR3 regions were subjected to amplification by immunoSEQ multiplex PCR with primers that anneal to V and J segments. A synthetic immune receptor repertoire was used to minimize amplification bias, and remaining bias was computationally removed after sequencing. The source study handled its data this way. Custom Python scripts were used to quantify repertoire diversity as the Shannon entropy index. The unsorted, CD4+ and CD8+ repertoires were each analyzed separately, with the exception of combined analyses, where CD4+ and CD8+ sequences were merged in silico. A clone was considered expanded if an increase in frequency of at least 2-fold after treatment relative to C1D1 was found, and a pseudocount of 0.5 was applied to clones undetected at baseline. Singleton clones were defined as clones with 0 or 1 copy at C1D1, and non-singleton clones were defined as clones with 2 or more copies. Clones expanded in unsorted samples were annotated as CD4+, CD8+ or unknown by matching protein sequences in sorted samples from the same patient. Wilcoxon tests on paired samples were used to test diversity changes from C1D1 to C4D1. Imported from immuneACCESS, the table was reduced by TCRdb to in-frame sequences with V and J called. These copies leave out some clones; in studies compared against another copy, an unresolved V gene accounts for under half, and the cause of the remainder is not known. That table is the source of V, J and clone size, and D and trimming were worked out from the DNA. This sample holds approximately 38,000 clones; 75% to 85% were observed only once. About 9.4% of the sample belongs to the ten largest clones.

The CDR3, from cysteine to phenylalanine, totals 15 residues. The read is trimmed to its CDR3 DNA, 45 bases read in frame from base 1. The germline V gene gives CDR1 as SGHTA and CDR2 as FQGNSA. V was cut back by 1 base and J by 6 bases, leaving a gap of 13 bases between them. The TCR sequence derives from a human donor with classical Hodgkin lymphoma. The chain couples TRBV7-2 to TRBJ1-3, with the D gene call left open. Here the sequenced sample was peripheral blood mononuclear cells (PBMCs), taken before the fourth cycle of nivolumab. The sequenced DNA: TGTGCCAGCAGCTTAGGAACATTCCAGGAAAACACCATATATTTT. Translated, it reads CASSLGTFQENTIYF.